This T cell receptor beta chain was documented in a study of long-term antiretroviral therapy in people with HIV. Study-wide background: The 2015 recommendation for immediate ART came about a decade after the earliest samples. The study's findings and limits: Neither ART adherence, viral resistance nor therapy changes were documented.

The assay, immunoSEQ v3.0, was run at survey level. The repertoire was sequenced with immunoSEQ multiplex PCR; TCRdb's copy has only in-frame clones and lacks some. Of more than 15,000 clones listed, 80% to 95% are singletons. A remark on this clone: What it recognizes is unknown.

Researchers secured at least one pre-ART and at least two post-ART PBMC samples from each donor. This CDR3 comprises 13 residues. Trimming took 1 base from V and 8 from J, leaving 9 bases between them. In germline, CDR1 is MGHDK, CDR2 SYGVNS. The rearrangement links TRBV25-1 to TRBJ1-3; D unclear. The material was unsorted PBMCs, obtained 0.6 years after starting antiretroviral therapy. The clonotype originates from a woman aged 40 to 50 with HIV. Here the CDR3 reads CASSESGWDTIYF. CDR3 DNA: TGTGCCAGCAGTGAATCGGGGTGGGACACCATATATTTT.